This T cell receptor (beta chain) was recorded in a study of identical twins. TCRdb analysed the 5' RACE reads with MiXCR anew, one entry per CDR3 protein. The sample has 250,000 to 300,000 distinct CDR3 sequences, 7.5% to 9.5% seen once. CDR3 length: 13 amino acids. V shed 7 bases and J 7 bases; nucleotides not matched to a gene: 7. Germline CDR1 is MNHNS and CDR2 is SASEGT. Only a few counts were recorded for this clonotype. This sample also belongs to another study, concerning yellow fever vaccine responses in identical twins.

The clonotype was recovered from a woman in her late teens or twenties in good health. What was sequenced was CD8+ T cells sorted from blood. The chain recombines TRBV6-1 with TRBJ1-1, with 9 bases fitting TRBD1. The CDR3 DNA follows: TGTGCCAGCACTATGACAGGGGGGTTTGAAGCTTTCTTT. Amino acids: CASTMTGGFEAFF.